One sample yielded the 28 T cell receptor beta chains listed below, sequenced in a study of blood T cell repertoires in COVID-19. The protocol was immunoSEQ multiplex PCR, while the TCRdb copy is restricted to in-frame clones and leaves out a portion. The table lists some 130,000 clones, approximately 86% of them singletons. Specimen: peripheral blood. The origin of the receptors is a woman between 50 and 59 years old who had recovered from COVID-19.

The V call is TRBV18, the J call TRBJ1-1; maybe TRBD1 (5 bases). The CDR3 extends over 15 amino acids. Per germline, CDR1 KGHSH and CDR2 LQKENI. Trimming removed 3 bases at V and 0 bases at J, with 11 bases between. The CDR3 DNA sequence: TGTGCCAGCTCACCTAATGGACACTTGAACACTGAAGCTTTCTTT. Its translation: CASSPNGHLNTEAFF.

The CDR3 loop reads CASSQWESSYEQYF. The CDR3 DNA reads TGTGCCAGCAGCCAATGGGAGTCCTCCTACGAGCAGTACTTC. The chain couples TRBV14 to TRBJ2-7, with TRBD2 as a possible D gene (5 bases). There are 14 residues in the CDR3. Trimming shortened V by 2 bases and J by 0 bases, and 8 bases separated the two germline ends. Germline values: CDR1 SGHDN, CDR2 FVKESK.

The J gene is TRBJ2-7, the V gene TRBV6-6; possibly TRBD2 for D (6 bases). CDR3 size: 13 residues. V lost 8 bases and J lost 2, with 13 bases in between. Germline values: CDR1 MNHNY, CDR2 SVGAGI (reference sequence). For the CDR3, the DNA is TGTGCCAGCCTCCGGGAGTACCCCTACGAGCAGTACTTC. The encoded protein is CASLREYPYEQYF.

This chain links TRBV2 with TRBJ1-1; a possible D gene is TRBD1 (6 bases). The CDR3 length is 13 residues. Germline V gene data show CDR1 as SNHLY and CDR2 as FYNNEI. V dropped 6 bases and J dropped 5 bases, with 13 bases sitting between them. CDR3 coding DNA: TGTGCCAGCAGGGGGCAGGGGCCTACTGAAGCTTTCTTT. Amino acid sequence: CASRGQGPTEAFF.

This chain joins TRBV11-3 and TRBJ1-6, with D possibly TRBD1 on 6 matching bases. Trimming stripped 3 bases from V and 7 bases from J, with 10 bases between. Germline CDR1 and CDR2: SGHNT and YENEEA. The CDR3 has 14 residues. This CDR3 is CASSFGQGNSPLHF. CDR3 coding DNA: TGTGCCAGCAGCTTCGGCCAGGGGAATTCACCCCTCCACTTT.

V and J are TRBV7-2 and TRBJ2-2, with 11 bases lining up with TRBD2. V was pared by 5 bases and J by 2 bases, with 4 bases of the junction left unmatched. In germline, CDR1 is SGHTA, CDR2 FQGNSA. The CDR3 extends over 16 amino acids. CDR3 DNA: TGTGCCAGCAGCCGCGGACTAGCGGGCAACACCGGGGAGCTGTTTTTT. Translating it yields CASSRGLAGNTGELFF.

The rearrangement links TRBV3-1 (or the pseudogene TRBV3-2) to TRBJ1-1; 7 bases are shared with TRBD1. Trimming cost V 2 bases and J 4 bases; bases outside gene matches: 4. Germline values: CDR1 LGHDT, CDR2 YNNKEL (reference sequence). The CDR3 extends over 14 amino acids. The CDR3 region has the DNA TGTGCCAGCAGCCAACTCCCAGGGGGCACTGAAGCTTTCTTT. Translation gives CASSQLPGGTEAFF.

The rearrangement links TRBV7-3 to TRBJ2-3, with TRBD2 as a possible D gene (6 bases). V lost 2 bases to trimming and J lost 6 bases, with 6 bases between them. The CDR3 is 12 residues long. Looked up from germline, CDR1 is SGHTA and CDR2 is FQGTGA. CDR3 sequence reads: CASSLGRDTQYF. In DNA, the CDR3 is TGTGCCAGCAGCTTAGGGAGGGATACGCAGTATTTT.

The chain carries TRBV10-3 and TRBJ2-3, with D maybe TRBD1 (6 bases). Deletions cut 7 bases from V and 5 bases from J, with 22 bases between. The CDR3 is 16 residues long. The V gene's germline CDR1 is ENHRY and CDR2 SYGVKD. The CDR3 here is CAITGSDSLSLDTQYF. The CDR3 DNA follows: TGTGCCATCACCGGTTCGGACAGTCTTTCATTAGATACGCAGTATTTT.

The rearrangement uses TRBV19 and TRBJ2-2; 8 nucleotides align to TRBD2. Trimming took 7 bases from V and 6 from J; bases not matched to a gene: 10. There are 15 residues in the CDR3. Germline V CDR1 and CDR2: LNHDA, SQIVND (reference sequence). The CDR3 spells CASKVVSGAAGELFF. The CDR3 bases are TGTGCCAGTAAAGTAGTTAGCGGGGCCGCCGGGGAGCTGTTTTTT. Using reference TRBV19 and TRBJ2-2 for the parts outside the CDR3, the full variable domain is DGGITQSPKYLFRKEGQNVTLSCEQNLNHDAMYWYRQDPGQGLRLIYYSQIVNDFQKGDIAEGYSVSREKKESFPLTVTSAQKNPTAFYLCASKVVSGAAGELFFGEGSRLTVL.

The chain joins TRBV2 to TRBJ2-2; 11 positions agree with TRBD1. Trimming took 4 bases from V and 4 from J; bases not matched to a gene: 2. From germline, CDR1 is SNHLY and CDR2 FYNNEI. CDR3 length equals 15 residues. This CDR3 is CASSGTGGFTGELFF. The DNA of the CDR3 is TGTGCCAGCAGTGGGACAGGGGGCTTCACCGGGGAGCTGTTTTTT.

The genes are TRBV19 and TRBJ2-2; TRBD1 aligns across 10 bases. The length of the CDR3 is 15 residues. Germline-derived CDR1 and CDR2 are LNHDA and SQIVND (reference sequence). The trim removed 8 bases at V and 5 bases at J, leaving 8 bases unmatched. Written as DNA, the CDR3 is TGTGCCAGTTCAAGGGACAGGGGATTTACCGGGGAGCTGTTTTTT. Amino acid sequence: CASSRDRGFTGELFF.

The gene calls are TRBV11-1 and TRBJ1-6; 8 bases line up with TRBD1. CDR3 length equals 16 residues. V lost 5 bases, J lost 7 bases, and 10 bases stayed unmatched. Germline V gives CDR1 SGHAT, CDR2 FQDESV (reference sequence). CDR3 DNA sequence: TGTGCCAGCAGCCCGACCCAGGGGGCTAGGAATTCACCCCTCCACTTT. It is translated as CASSPTQGARNSPLHF.

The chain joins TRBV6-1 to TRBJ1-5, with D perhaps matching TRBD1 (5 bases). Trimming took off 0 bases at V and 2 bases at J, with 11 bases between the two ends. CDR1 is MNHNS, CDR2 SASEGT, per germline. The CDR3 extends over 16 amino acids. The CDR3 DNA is TGTGCCAGCAGTGAAGCGCTTCGCAGGGGCAATCAGCCCCAGCATTTT. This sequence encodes CASSEALRRGNQPQHF.

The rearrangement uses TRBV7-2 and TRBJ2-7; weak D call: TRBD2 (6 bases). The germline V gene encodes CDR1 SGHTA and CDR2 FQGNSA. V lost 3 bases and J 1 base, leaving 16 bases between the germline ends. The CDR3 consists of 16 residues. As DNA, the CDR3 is TGTGCCAGCAGCTTGGGAGGACGCCTAATGTCCTACGAGCAGTACTTC. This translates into CASSLGGRLMSYEQYF.

This CDR3 reads CASSQDVVQVLGYTF. As DNA, the CDR3 is TGTGCCAGCAGCCAAGACGTGGTACAGGTGTTGGGCTACACCTTC. The chain combines TRBV4-2 with TRBJ1-2; possible D gene TRBD1, 5 bases. The V and J ends lost 0 bases and 8 bases respectively, with 16 bases between them. Germline CDR1 reads LGHNA; CDR2 reads YNFKEQ. The CDR3 length is 15 residues.

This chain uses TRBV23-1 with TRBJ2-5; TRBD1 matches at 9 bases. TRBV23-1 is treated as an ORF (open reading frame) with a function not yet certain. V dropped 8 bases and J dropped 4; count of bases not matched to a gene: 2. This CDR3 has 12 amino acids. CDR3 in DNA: TGCGCCAGCGGGACAGGGACAGAGACCCAGTACTTC. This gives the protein CASGTGTETQYF.

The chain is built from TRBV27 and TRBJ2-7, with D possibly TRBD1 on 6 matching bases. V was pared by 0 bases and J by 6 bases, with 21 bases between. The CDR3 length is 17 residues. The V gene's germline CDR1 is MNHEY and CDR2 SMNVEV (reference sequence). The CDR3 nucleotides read TGTGCCAGCAGTTTATCGGCAGGGGCCGGTGTAGGAATCGAGCAGTACTTC. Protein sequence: CASSLSAGAGVGIEQYF.

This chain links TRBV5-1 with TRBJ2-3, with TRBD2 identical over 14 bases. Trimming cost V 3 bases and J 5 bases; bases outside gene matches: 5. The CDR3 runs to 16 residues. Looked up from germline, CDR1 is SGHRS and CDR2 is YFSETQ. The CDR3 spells CASSYGTSGGVDTQYF. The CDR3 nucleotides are TGCGCCAGCAGCTACGGGACTAGCGGGGGAGTAGATACGCAGTATTTT. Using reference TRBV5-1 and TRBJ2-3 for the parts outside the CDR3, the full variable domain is KAGVTQTPRYLIKTRGQQVTLSCSPISGHRSVSWYQQTPGQGLQFLFEYFSETQRNKGNFPGRFSGRQFSNSRSEMNVSTLELGDSALYLCASSYGTSGGVDTQYFGPGTRLTVL.

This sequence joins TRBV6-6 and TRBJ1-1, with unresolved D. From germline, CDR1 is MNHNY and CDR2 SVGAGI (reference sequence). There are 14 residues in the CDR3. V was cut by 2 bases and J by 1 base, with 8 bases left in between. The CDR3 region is CASSYTTGNTEAFF. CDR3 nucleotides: TGTGCCAGCAGTTACACCACGGGGAACACTGAAGCTTTCTTT.

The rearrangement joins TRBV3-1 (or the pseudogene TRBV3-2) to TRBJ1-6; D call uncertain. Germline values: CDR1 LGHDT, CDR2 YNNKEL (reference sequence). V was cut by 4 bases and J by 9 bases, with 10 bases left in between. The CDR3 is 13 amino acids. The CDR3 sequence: CASSPGLSSPLHF. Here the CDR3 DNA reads TGTGCCAGCAGCCCCGGTCTGAGTTCACCCCTCCACTTT.

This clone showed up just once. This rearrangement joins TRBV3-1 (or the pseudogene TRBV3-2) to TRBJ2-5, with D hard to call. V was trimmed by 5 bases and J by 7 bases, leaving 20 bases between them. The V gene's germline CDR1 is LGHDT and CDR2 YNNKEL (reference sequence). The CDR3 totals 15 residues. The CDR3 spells CASSFLLVKGATQYF. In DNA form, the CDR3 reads TGTGCCAGCAGCTTCCTTCTAGTTAAAGGTGCGACCCAGTACTTC.

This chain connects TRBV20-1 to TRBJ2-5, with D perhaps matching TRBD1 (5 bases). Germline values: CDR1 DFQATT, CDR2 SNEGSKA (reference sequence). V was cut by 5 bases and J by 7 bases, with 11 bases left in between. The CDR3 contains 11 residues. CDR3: CSASRGVTQYF. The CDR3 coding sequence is TGCAGTGCTTCTAGGGGCGTGACCCAGTACTTC.

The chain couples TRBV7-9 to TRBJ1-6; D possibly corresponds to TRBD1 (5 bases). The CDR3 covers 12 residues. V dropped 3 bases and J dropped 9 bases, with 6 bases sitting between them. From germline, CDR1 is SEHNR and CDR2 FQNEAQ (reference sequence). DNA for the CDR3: TGTGCCAGCAGCTTTCAGGGTTCACCCCTCCACTTT. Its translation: CASSFQGSPLHF.

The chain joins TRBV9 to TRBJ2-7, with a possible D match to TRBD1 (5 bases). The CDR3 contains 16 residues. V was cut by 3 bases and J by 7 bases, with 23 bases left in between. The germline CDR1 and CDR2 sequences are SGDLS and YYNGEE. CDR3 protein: CASSASMNRFKGEQYF. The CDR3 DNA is TGTGCCAGCAGCGCTTCGATGAACAGGTTTAAGGGGGAGCAGTACTTC.

The CDR3 DNA reads as TGTGCCACCGGGGAAGGGGGCGCCGGTAATGAAAAACTGTTTTTT. This encodes CATGEGGAGNEKLFF. The chain joins TRBV24-1 to TRBJ1-4; TRBD1 matches 7 bases. V lost 9 bases to trimming and J lost 4 bases; unmatched junction nucleotides: 10. CDR3 length: 15 amino acids. The germline V gene has CDR1 KGHDR and CDR2 SFDVKD.

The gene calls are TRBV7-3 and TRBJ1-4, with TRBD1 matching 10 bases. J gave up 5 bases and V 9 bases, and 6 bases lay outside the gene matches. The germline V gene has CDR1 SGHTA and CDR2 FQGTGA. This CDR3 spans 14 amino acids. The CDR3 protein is CARDRGYKNEKLFF. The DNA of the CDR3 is TGTGCCAGGGACAGGGGGTACAAAAATGAAAAACTGTTTTTT. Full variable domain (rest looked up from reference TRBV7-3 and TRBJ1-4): GAGVSQTPSNKVTEKGKYVELRCDPISGHTALYWYRQSLGQGPEFLIYFQGTGAADDSGLPNDRFFAVRPEGSVSTLKIQRTERGDSAVYLCARDRGYKNEKLFFGSGTQLSVL.

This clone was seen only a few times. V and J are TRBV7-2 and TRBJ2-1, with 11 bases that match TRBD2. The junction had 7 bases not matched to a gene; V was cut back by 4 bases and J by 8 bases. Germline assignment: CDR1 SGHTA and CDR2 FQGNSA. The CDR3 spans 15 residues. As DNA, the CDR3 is TGTGCCAGCAGCTCCACTAGCGGGAGTAGGCATGAGCAGTTCTTC. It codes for CASSSTSGSRHEQFF. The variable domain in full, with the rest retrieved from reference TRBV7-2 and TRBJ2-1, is GAGVSQSPSNKVTEKGKDVELRCDPISGHTALYWYRQSLGQGLEFLIYFQGNSAPDKSGLPSDRFSAERTGGSVSTLTIQRTQQEDSAVYLCASSSTSGSRHEQFFGPGTRLTVL.